Below, 10 T cell receptor beta chains from the same sample are listed, as sequenced in a study of blood T cell repertoires in COVID-19. Produced via immunoSEQ multiplex PCR; TCRdb's table is partial and in-frame only. Of fewer than 350,000 clones in the sample, 88% are singletons; the top ten hold approximately 0.93%. Input material: PBMCs or T cells enriched from blood (not recorded which). The source is a woman aged 30 to 39 who had been exposed to COVID-19.

The rearrangement uses TRBV5-1 and TRBJ2-1; 12 nucleotides agree with TRBD2. The CDR3 consists of 16 residues. Germline V gives CDR1 SGHRS, CDR2 YFSETQ. Germline trimming cut 4 bases from V and 6 bases from J; bases unmatched to any gene: 8. The CDR3 loop is CASSQGLAGGSNEQFF. CDR3 nucleotides: TGCGCCAGCAGCCAGGGGCTAGCGGGAGGGTCCAATGAGCAGTTCTTC. The entire variable domain, with the rest obtained from reference TRBV5-1 and TRBJ2-1, is as follows: KAGVTQTPRYLIKTRGQQVTLSCSPISGHRSVSWYQQTPGQGLQFLFEYFSETQRNKGNFPGRFSGRQFSNSRSEMNVSTLELGDSALYLCASSQGLAGGSNEQFFGPGTRLTVL.

The rearrangement joins TRBV6-5 to TRBJ2-5; 8 bases line up with TRBD2. Trimming took 10 bases from V and 5 from J; bases not matched to a gene: 12. This CDR3 spans 14 amino acids. Germline V gene sequence: CDR1 MNHEY, CDR2 SVGAGI. Here the CDR3 DNA reads TGTGCCACCAAAACTAGGACTAGCCAGGAGACCCAGTACTTC. Protein product: CATKTRTSQETQYF.

The rearrangement joins TRBV28 to TRBJ1-1, with D perhaps matching TRBD1 (5 bases). V lost 7 bases to trimming and J lost 0 bases, with 12 bases between them. The CDR3 is 14 residues long. Germline CDR1 MDHEN, CDR2 SYDVKM. This chain's CDR3 is CASTLRGVNTEAFF. CDR3 nucleotides: TGTGCCAGCACCCTCCGGGGGGTGAACACTGAAGCTTTCTTT.

The genes are TRBV10-3 and TRBJ1-3; 7 nucleotides line up with TRBD1. Germline CDR1 is ENHRY and CDR2 is SYGVKD. The CDR3 contains 14 residues. The J segment lost 2 bases and the V segment lost 8 bases, leaving 6 bases of the junction unmatched. The CDR3 coding sequence is TGTGCCATCCTAGACGACAGGGCTGGAAACACCATATATTTT. Residues: CAILDDRAGNTIYF.

The rearrangement uses TRBV11-3 and TRBJ2-7, with a tentative D call TRBD2 (6 bases). Germline V lookup: CDR1 SGHNT, CDR2 YENEEA. CDR3 length equals 14 residues. Trimming removed 5 bases at V and 0 bases at J, with 11 bases between. The CDR3 here is CASSPGTYSYEQYF. The CDR3, as DNA: TGTGCCAGCAGCCCTGGGACTTACTCCTACGAGCAGTACTTC.

The chain couples TRBV27 to TRBJ1-1; a possible D gene is TRBD1 (6 bases). V was cut by 4 bases and J by 5 bases, with 14 bases left in between. Germline CDR1 and CDR2: MNHEY and SMNVEV (reference sequence). CDR3 length: 14 amino acids. The CDR3: CASSSGQPETEAFF. CDR3 nucleotide sequence: TGTGCCAGCAGTTCAGGACAGCCAGAGACTGAAGCTTTCTTT.

The V gene is TRBV7-6, the J gene TRBJ1-4; no reliable D call. CDR1 and CDR2 (germline): SGHVS, FNYEAQ. Trimming took off 1 base at V and 4 bases at J, with 7 bases between the two ends. The CDR3 is 14 residues long. CDR3 amino acids: CASSLGGFNEKLFF. The CDR3 nucleotides are TGTGCCAGCAGCTTAGGTGGCTTTAATGAAAAACTGTTTTTT. The full variable domain, completed using reference TRBV7-6 and TRBJ1-4, is GAGVSQSPRYKVTKRGQDVALRCDPISGHVSLYWYRQALGQGPEFLTYFNYEAQQDKSGLPNDRFSAERPEGSISTLTIQRTEQRDSAMYRCASSLGGFNEKLFFGSGTQLSVL.

The J gene is TRBJ2-7, the V gene TRBV6-5; 9 bases line up with TRBD2. The V gene end was trimmed by 6 bases and the J gene end by 6 bases; junction bases not matched to a gene: 12. Germline-derived CDR1 and CDR2 are MNHEY and SVGAGI. This CDR3 has 15 residues. The CDR3 reads CASSRREAGGGEQYF. The CDR3 region has the DNA TGTGCCAGCAGCCGCCGGGAGGCGGGAGGGGGCGAGCAGTACTTC.

This clone was recorded only once. The V and J genes are TRBV6-5 and TRBJ2-2; D remains ambiguous. V was trimmed by 0 bases and J by 5 bases, leaving 7 bases between them. Germline assignment: CDR1 MNHEY and CDR2 SVGAGI. The CDR3 spans 14 residues. The CDR3 protein is CASSYSRFTGELFF. CDR3 in DNA: TGTGCCAGCAGTTACTCGCGATTTACCGGGGAGCTGTTTTTT.

The sample holds one count of this clone. J is TRBJ2-1 and V is TRBV12-5; 7 nucleotides line up with TRBD2. Per the germline V gene, CDR1 is LGHNT and CDR2 is FRNRAP. The CDR3 sequence is 14 residues long. In DNA form, the CDR3 reads TGTGCCACCAGCAGAACGGGAGGTAATAATGAGCAGTTCTTC. Its translation is CATSRTGGNNEQFF.